This T cell receptor (beta chain) came from a study of OX40 agonist ivuxolimab in advanced cancers. About the research overall: Hepatocellular carcinoma, melanoma, renal cell or head and neck cancer occurred in dose-escalation patients. General observations from the study: Clonal expansion among partial responders at 0.1-3.0 mg/kg ranked near the lowest. Expanded clones belonging to CD8+ T cells outnumbered, on average, those of CD4+.

Comment on this clone: The antigen is not known.

If patients had autoimmune disease history or systemic immunosuppression, they were excluded. Produced via immunoSEQ multiplex PCR; TCRdb's table is partial and in-frame only. The table has tens of thousands of clones, roughly 87% seen once. The germline gives CDR1 SGHDN, CDR2 FVKESK. With 6 bases removed from V and 1 base from J, the gap between germline ends came to 12 bases. The CDR3 is 14 amino acids. Sample: CD4+ or CD8+ T cells sorted from blood, taken in a trial of the OX40 agonist ivuxolimab. This clonotype was sampled from an adult with an advanced solid tumor such as melanoma, head and neck, liver or kidney cancer. The chain joins TRBV14 to TRBJ1-1, with D perhaps TRBD1 (5 bases). Here the CDR3 DNA reads TGTGCCAGCAGTATACGGGACGCGAACACTGAAGCTTTCTTT. Translation gives CASSIRDANTEAFF.